This T cell receptor (beta chain) was documented in a study of early T cells in non-severe SARS-CoV-2 infection. Study context: Alpha and beta chains were unpaired, from unsorted whole-blood bulk RNA. The study, taken as a whole, reports: A preference for anti-spike CD8 responses marked VDJdb matching, which missed private and CD4 specificities.

CDR3 size: 14 residues. The germline V gene encodes CDR1 SGDLS and CDR2 YYNGEE. V gave up 3 bases and J gave up 5 bases; unmatched junction bases: 4. As concerns this clonotype: Its specificity is unknown.

Individual cDNA molecules received unique molecular identifiers during library preparation. TCRdb processed the 5' RACE reads anew with MiXCR; each CDR3 protein has one entry. The repertoire holds tens of thousands of distinct CDR3 sequences, with 10% to 12% as singletons. This chain links TRBV9 with TRBJ2-1, with TRBD2 identical over 8 bases. This specimen consisted of whole blood, obtained at baseline. The receptor was isolated from an adult who was a healthcare worker with PCR-confirmed SARS-CoV-2 infection or an uninfected control (not recorded which). The CDR3 spells CASSAFSGDNEQFF. In DNA form, the CDR3 reads TGTGCCAGCAGCGCGTTTAGCGGGGACAATGAGCAGTTCTTC.